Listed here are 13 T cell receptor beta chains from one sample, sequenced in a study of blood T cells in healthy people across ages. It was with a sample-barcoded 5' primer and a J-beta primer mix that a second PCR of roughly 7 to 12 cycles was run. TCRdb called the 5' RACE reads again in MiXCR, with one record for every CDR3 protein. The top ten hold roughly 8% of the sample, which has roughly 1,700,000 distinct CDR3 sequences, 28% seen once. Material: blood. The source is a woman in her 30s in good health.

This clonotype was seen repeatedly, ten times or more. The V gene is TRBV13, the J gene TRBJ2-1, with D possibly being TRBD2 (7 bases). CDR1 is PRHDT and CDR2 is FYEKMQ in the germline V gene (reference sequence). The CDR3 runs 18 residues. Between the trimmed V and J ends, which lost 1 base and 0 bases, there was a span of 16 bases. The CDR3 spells CASSLDAMGGPSYNEQFF. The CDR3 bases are TGTGCCAGCAGCTTAGACGCCATGGGGGGGCCCTCCTACAATGAGCAGTTCTTC.

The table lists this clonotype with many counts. For the CDR3, the DNA is TGTGCCAGCAGTTACTCGGGGGTGGGTGGCTACACCTTC. Its protein product is CASSYSGVGGYTF. This rearrangement joins TRBV6-5 to TRBJ1-2, with D possibly TRBD1 on 5 matching bases. The V gene's germline CDR1 is MNHEY and CDR2 SVGAGI. The CDR3 runs to 13 residues. Deletions cut 0 bases from V and 7 bases from J, with 9 bases between.

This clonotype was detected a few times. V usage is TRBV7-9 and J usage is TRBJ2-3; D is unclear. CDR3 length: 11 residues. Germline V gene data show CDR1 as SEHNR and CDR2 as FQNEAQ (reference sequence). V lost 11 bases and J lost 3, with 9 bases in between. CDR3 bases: TGTGCCGGAACGGAGACAGATACGCAGTATTTT. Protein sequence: CAGTETDTQYF.

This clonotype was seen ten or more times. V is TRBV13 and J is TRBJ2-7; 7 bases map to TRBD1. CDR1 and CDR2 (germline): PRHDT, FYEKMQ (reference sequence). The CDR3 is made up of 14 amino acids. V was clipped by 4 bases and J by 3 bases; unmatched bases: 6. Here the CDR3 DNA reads TGTGCCAGCAGCTCCACGACAGGGCTCTACGAGCAGTACTTC. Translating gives CASSSTTGLYEQYF.

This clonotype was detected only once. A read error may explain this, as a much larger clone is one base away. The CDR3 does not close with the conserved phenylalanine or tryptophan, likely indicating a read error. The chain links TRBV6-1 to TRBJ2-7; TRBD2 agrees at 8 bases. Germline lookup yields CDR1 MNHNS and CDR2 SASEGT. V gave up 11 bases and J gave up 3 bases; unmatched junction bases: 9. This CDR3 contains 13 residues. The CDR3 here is CAVAGGQFYEQYS. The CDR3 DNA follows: TGTGCCGTTGCGGGAGGACAGTTCTACGAGCAGTACTCC.

The CDR3 coding sequence is TGCGCCAGCAGCACCCAGGGCGGGGTGCCCAATGAGCAGTTCTTC. Translation: CASSTQGGVPNEQFF. The rearrangement links TRBV4-1 to TRBJ2-1, with D perhaps matching TRBD2 (6 bases). Trimming took 5 bases from V and 6 from J, leaving 17 bases between them. This CDR3 comprises 15 residues. CDR1 and CDR2 (germline): MGHRA, YSYEKL.

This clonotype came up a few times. DNA of the CDR3: TGTGCCAGCGGCGACTTTGGGGGGGCAGATACGCAGTATTTT. It encodes CASGDFGGADTQYF. This chain joins TRBV2 and TRBJ2-3, with TRBD2 matching 7 bases. The J segment lost 4 bases and the V segment lost 8 bases, leaving 9 bases of the junction unmatched. Germline V gene data show CDR1 as SNHLY and CDR2 as FYNNEI. The CDR3 has 14 residues.

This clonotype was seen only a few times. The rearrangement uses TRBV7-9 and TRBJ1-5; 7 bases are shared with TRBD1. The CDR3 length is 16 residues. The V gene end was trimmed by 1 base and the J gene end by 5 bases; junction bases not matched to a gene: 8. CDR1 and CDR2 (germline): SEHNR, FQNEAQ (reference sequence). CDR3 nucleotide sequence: TGTGCCAGCAGCTTAGGGAGTGGGGGACAGTATCAGCCCCAGCATTTT. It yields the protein CASSLGSGGQYQPQHF.

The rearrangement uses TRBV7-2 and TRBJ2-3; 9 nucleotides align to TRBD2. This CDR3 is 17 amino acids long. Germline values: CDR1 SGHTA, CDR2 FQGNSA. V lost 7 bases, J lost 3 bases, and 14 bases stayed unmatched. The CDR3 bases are TGTGCCAGCATCAAGGCCCTGGGACTAGCAGTAACAGATACGCAGTATTTT. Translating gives CASIKALGLAVTDTQYF.

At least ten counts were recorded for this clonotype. For the CDR3, the DNA is TGTGCCAGCAGCGCTGGGACAGAAGAGACCCAGTACTTC. It codes for CASSAGTEETQYF. V usage is TRBV28 and J usage is TRBJ2-5; 7 bases agree with TRBD1. V shed 6 bases and J 3 bases; nucleotides not matched to a gene: 4. The CDR3 covers 13 residues. Germline CDR1 is MDHEN and CDR2 is SYDVKM.

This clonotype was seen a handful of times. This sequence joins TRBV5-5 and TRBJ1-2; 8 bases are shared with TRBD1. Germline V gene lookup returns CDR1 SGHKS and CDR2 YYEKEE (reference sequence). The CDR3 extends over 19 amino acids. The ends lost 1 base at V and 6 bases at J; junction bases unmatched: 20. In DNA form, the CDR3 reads TGTGCCAGCAGCTTGCTCGTTCCGAGGACAGGGACCAAAGTTGATGGCTACACCTTC. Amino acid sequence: CASSLLVPRTGTKVDGYTF.

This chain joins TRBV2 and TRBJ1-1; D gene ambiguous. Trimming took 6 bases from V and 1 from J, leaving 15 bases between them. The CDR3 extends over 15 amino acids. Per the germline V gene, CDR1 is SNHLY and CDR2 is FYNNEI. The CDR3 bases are TGTGCCAGCAGAAGACGACGGCAGTCGAACACTGAAGCTTTCTTT. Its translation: CASRRRRQSNTEAFF.

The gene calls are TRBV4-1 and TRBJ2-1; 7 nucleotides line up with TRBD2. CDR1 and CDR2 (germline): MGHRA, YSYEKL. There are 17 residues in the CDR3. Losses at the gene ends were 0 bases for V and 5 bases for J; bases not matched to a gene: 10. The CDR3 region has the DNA TGCGCCAGCAGCCAAGATGAGCGGGGACCTTGGGACAATGAGCAGTTCTTC. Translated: CASSQDERGPWDNEQFF.